This TCR beta chain was retrieved from a study of cytomegalovirus exposure and HLA in healthy donors. The overall study: From donors who were HLA-typed, an early data release held about 85 million unique TCRs. Points from the study as a whole: Published work reported that the classifier diagnosed cytomegalovirus status with high specificity and sensitivity. Upon later analysis, TCR association rates were observed to vary by HLA locus, being highest for DRB1 and lowest for HLA-C.

Comments on this clone: The target antigen is unknown.

Trimming left V 7 bases short and J 1 base short, with 11 bases between. The CDR3 has 13 amino acids. Germline V lookup: CDR1 MNHEY, CDR2 SVGAGI. The PCR employed 60 Vbeta primers together with 13 Jbeta primers. Only in-frame clones appear in the TCRdb table, and some are missing; sequencing was by immunoSEQ multiplex PCR. Of 150,000 to 200,000 clones detected, over 80% appear once; the ten largest clones hold roughly 6.3%. The sequencing sample was made of PBMCs. The chain carries TRBV6-5 and TRBJ2-7; the D is unclear. This sequence originates from a male donor in good health and CMV-seropositive. DNA of the CDR3: TGTGCCAGCACCCGGGTAGGATCCTACGAGCAGTACTTC. Protein product: CASTRVGSYEQYF.